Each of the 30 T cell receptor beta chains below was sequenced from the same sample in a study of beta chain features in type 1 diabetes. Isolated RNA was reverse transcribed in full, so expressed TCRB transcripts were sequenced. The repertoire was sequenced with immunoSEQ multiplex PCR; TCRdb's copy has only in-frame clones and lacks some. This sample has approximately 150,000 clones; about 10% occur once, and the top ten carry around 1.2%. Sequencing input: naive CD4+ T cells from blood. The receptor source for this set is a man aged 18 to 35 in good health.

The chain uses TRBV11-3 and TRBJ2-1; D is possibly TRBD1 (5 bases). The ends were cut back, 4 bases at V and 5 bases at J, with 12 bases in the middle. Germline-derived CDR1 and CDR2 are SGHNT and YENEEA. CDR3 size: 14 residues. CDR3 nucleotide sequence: TGTGCCAGCAGCTCCCAGGGATTCCACAATGAGCAGTTCTTC. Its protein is CASSSQGFHNEQFF.

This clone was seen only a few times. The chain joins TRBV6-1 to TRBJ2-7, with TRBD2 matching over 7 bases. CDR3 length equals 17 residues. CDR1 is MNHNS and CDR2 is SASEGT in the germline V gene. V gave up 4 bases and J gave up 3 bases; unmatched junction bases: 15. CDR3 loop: CASSVLGGRVRVYEQYF. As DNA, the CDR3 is TGTGCCAGCAGTGTCCTTGGGGGGAGGGTAAGGGTCTACGAGCAGTACTTC.

This CDR3 reads CASSLAGTGKETQYF. The CDR3 nucleotides read TGTGCCAGCAGCTTAGCCGGGACAGGGAAAGAGACCCAGTACTTC. The chain couples TRBV7-9 to TRBJ2-5; 9 bases map to TRBD1. V was pared by 0 bases and J by 3 bases, with 2 bases of the junction left unmatched. Germline assignment: CDR1 SEHNR and CDR2 FQNEAQ (reference sequence). The CDR3 is made up of 15 amino acids.

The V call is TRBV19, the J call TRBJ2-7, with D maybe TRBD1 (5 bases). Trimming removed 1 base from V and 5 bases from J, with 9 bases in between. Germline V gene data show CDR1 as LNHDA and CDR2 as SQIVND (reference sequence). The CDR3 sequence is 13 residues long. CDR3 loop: CASSIAGWDEQYF. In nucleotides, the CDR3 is TGTGCCAGTAGTATAGCAGGGTGGGACGAGCAGTACTTC.

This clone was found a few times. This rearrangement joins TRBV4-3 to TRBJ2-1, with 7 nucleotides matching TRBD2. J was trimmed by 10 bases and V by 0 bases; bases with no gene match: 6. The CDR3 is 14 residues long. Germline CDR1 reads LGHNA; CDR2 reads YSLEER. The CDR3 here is CASSQEGRGREQFF. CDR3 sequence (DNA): TGCGCCAGCAGCCAAGAAGGGCGCGGGAGAGAGCAGTTCTTC.

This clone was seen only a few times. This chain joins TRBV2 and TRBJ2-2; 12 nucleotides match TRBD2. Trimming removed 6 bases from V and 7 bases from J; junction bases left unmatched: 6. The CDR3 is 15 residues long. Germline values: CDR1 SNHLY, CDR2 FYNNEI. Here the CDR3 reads CASRRLAGANGELFF. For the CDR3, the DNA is TGTGCCAGCAGACGACTAGCGGGGGCCAACGGGGAGCTGTTTTTT.

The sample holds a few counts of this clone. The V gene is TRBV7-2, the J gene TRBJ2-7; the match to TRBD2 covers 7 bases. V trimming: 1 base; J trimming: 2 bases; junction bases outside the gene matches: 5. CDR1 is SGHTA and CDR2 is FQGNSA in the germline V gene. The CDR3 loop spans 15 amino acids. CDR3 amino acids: CASSLGRGITYEQYF. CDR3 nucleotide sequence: TGTGCCAGCAGCTTAGGGCGGGGGATAACCTACGAGCAGTACTTC. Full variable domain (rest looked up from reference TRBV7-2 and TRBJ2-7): GAGVSQSPSNKVTEKGKDVELRCDPISGHTALYWYRQSLGQGLEFLIYFQGNSAPDKSGLPSDRFSAERTGGSVSTLTIQRTQQEDSAVYLCASSLGRGITYEQYFGPGTRLTVT.

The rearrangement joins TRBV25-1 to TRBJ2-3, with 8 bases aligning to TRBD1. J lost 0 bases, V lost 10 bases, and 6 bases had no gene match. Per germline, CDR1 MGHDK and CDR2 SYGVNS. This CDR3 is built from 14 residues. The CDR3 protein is CAIPGGTSTDTQYF. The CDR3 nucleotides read TGTGCCATTCCAGGGGGCACTAGCACAGATACGCAGTATTTT.

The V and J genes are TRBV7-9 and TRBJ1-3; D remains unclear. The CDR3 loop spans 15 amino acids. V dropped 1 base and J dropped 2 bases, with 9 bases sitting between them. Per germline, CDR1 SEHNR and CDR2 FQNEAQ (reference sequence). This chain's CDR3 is CASSLDGGPGNTIYF. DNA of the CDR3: TGTGCCAGCAGCTTAGATGGAGGGCCTGGAAACACCATATATTTT.

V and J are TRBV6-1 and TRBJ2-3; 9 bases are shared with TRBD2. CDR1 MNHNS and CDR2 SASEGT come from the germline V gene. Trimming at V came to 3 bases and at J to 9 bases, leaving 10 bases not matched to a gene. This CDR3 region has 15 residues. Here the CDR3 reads CASSDERGAPDTQYF. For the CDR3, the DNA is TGTGCCAGCAGTGATGAGCGGGGGGCCCCGGACACGCAGTATTTT.

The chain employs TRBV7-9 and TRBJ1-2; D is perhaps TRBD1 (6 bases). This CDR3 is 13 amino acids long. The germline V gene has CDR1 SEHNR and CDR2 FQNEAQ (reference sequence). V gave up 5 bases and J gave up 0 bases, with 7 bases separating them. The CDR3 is CASSRDTNYGYTF. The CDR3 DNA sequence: TGTGCCAGCAGCCGGGACACTAACTATGGCTACACCTTC.

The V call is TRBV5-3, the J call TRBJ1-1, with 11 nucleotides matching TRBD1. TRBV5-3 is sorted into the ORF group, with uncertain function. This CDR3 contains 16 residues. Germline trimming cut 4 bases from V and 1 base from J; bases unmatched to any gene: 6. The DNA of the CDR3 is TGTGCCAGAAGCCCTTGGACAGGGGGCCAGAACACTGAAGCTTTCTTT. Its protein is CARSPWTGGQNTEAFF.

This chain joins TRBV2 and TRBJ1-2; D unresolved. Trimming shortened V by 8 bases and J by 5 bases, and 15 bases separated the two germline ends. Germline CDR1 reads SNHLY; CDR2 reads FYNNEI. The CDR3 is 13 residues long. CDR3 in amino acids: CASSHVPVYGYTF. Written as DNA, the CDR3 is TGTGCCAGCTCCCATGTCCCAGTTTATGGCTACACCTTC.

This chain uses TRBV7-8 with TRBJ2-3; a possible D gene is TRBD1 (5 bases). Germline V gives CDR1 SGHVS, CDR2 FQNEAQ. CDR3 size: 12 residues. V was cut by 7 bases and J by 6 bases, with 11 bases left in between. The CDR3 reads CASTTKGDTQYF. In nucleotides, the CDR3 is TGTGCCAGCACCACTAAGGGGGATACGCAGTATTTT.

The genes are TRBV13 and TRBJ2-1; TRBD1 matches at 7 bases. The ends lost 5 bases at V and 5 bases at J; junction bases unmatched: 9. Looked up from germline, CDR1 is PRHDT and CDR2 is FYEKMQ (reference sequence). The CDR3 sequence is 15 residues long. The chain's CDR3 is CASSKTGSSDNEQFF. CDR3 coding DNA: TGTGCCAGCAGCAAGACAGGGTCATCTGACAATGAGCAGTTCTTC.

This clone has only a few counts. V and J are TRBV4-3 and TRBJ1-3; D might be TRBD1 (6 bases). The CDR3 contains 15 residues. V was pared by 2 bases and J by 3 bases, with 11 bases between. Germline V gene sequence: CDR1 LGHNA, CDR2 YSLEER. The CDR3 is CASSQTQGIGNTIYF. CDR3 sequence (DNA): TGCGCCAGCAGCCAAACACAGGGTATTGGAAACACCATATATTTT.

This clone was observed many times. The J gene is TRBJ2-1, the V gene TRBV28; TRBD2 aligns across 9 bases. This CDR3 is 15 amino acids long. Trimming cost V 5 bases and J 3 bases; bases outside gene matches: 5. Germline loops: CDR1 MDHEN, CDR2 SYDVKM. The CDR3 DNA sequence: TGTGCCAGCAGTCCACAGCGGGGGGACTACAATGAGCAGTTCTTC. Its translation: CASSPQRGDYNEQFF.

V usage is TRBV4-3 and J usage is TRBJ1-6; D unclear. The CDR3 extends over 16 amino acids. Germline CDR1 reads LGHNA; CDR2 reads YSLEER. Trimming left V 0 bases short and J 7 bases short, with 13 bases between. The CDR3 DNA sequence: TGCGCCAGCAGCCAAGAAAATGGCAGGCCCAATTCACCCCTCCACTTT. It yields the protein CASSQENGRPNSPLHF.

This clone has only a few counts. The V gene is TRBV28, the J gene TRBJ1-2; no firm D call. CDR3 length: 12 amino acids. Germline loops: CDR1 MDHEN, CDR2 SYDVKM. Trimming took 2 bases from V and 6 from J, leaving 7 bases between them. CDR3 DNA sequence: TGTGCCAGCAGTTTAAGAGGGCATGGCTACACCTTC. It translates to CASSLRGHGYTF.

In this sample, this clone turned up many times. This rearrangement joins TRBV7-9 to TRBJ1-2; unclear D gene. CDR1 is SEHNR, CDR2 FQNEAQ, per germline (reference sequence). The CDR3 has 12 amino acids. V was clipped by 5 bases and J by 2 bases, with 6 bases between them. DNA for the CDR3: TGTGCCAGCAGCCAACTAAACTATGGCTACACCTTC. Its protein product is CASSQLNYGYTF. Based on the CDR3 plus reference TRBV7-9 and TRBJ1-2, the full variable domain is DTGVSQNPRHKITKRGQNVTFRCDPISEHNRLYWYRQTLGQGPEFLTYFQNEAQLEKSRLLSDRFSAERPKGSFSTLEIQRTEQGDSAMYLCASSQLNYGYTFGSGTRLTVV.

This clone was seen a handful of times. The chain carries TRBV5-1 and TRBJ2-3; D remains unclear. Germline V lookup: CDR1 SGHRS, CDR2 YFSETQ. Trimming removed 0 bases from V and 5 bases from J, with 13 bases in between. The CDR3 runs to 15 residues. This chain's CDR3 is CASSLAWAAVDTQYF. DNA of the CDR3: TGCGCCAGCAGCTTGGCCTGGGCCGCCGTAGATACGCAGTATTTT.

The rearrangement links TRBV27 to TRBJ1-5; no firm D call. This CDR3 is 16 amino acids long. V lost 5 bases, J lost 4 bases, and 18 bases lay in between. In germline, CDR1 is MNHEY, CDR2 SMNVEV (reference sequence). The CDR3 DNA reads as TGTGCCAGCAGTCTCAACTCGGTAAATAGAAATCAGCCCCAGCATTTT. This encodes CASSLNSVNRNQPQHF.

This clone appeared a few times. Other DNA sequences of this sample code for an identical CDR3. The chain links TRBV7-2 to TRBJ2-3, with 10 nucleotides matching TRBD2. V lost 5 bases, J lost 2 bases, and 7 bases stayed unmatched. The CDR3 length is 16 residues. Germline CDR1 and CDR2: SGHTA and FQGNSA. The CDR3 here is CASSPRLAGVTDTQYF. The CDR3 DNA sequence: TGTGCCAGCAGCCCACGGCTAGCGGGGGTCACAGATACGCAGTATTTT.

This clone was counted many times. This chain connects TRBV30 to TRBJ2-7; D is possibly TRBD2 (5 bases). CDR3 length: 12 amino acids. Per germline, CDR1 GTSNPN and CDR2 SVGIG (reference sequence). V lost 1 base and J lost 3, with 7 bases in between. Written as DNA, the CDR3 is TGTGCCTGGAGTGAACTAGGCTACGAGCAGTACTTC. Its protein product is CAWSELGYEQYF.

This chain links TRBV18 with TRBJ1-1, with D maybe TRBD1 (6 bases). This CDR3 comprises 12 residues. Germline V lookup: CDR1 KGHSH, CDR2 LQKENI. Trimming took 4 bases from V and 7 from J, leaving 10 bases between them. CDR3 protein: CASSRTEDEAFF. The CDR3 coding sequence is TGTGCCAGCTCACGGACAGAAGATGAAGCTTTCTTT.

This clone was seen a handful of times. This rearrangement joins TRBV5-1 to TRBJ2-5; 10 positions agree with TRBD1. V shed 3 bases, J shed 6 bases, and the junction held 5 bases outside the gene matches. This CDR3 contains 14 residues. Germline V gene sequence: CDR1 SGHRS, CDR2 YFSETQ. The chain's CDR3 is CASSSRDRGQTQYF. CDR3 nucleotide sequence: TGCGCCAGCAGCTCCCGGGACAGGGGTCAGACCCAGTACTTC. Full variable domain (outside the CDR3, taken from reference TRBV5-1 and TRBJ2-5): KAGVTQTPRYLIKTRGQQVTLSCSPISGHRSVSWYQQTPGQGLQFLFEYFSETQRNKGNFPGRFSGRQFSNSRSEMNVSTLELGDSALYLCASSSRDRGQTQYFGPGTRLLVL.

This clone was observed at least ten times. The CDR3: CSVAGQGVQETQYF. The CDR3 DNA is TGCAGCGTCGCGGGACAGGGGGTCCAAGAGACCCAGTACTTC. This chain uses TRBV29-1 with TRBJ2-5; 11 bases are a match to TRBD1. CDR1 is SQVTM, CDR2 ANQGSEA, per germline. CDR3 length: 14 amino acids. V shed 6 bases, J shed 1 base, and the junction held 4 bases outside the gene matches.

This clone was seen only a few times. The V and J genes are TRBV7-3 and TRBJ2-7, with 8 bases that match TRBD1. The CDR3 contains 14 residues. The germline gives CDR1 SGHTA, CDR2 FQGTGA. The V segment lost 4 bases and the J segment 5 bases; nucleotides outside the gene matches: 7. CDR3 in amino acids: CASSSTGAGHEQYF. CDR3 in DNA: TGTGCCAGCAGCTCGACAGGGGCCGGCCACGAGCAGTACTTC.

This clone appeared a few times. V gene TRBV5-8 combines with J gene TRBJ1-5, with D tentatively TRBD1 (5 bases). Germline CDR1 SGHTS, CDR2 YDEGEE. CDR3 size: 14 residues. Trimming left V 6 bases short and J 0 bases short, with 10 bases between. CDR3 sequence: CASNRGGSNQPQHF. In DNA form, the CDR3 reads TGTGCCAGCAACCGGGGGGGTAGCAATCAGCCCCAGCATTTT.

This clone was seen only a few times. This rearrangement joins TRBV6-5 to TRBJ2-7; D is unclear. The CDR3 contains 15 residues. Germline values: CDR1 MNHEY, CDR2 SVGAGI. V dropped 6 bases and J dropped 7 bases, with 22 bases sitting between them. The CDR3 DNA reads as TGTGCCAGCAGGTCGTCGGCAATTGGAGCGAGGGAGCAGTACTTC. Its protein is CASRSSAIGAREQYF.